This T cell receptor (beta chain) was captured in a study of beta chain features in type 1 diabetes. About the research overall: Examination spanned over 85,000,000 sorted cells from all samples.

The study, taken as a whole, reports: Relative to healthy donors, patients appeared to have naive, central memory and Treg TCRB repertoires that were more similar. Shorter templates may be favored by PCR, equally so in patients and controls.

Reverse transcribing all isolated RNA meant expressed TCRB transcripts were sequenced. Mean read depth for naive, central memory and regulatory T cell samples was 3.5 million or so reads. Produced via immunoSEQ multiplex PCR; TCRdb's table is partial and in-frame only. There are approximately 160,000 clones in the sample; around 8% occur only once, and 0.55% to 0.75% lies in the top ten. Per germline, CDR1 ENHRY and CDR2 SYGVKD. This CDR3 is built from 15 residues. The V and J ends lost 7 bases and 2 bases, in that order; junction bases with no gene match: 8. This clone was detected only a few times. Its antigen is not known.

This TCR came from a man between 18 and 29 years old in good health. The V call is TRBV10-3, the J call TRBJ2-1; 7 nucleotides align to TRBD2. Sequencing used central memory CD4+ T cells from blood. CDR3: CAIIQGGSPYNEQFF. The CDR3, as DNA: TGTGCCATCATCCAGGGCGGGAGCCCCTACAATGAGCAGTTCTTC.